This TCR beta chain was sequenced for a study of blood T cell repertoires in COVID-19 (dated by TCRdb to 2018 to 2020). Regarding the study in general: Samples covering the acute and convalescent phases of COVID-19 were provided by collaborators in the United States, Italy and Spain. The material from the prospective study consisted of cDNA or gDNA derived from T cells, B-cell-depleted T cells, or PBMCs. Subjects who had been exposed to COVID-19, were actively infected with it, or had recovered from it provided the deeply sampled blood TCRbeta repertoires that made up the dataset. The repertoires were released in a freely available public database intended as a resource for research on the immune response to SARS-CoV-2. Samples came from the ongoing ImmuneRACE study (first 160 participants) plus 1,254 subjects from 6 global collaborators. Sample metadata almost always included a de-identified subject ID, COVID-19 status, age in years and sex. Where available, HLA class I and class II types were taken from metadata supplied by the sample provider and were not determined by assay-based typing. The full study reports these points: Clinical and demographic metadata were provided uncurated, with the amount varying by source and participant.

One collaborating source in Seattle enrolled patients while the patients were actively infected and followed the patients over time throughout the course of disease. Whole blood was collected in K2EDTA tubes by collaborating institutions according to the institutions' own protocols. Collaborator samples were shipped for TCRbeta analysis as frozen whole blood, isolated PBMCs, or DNA extracted from either sample type. About this clone itself: This receptor's antigen is unknown. No base qualities exist here, and no much larger clone lies one base off it.

TCRbeta CDR3 regions were amplified from genomic DNA by means of the immunoSEQ Assay, a bias-controlled multiplex PCR. From the authors' description of their analysis: The number of nucleated cells in each sample was estimated from the amplification of reference gene primers within the assay. To quantify the absolute abundance of each unique TCRbeta CDR3 rearrangement, sequence reads were collapsed and filtered. For each sample, productive Simpson clonality was calculated by taking the square root of Simpson's diversity index across productive rearrangements. TCRdb provides this immuneACCESS table in a form limited to in-frame rearrangements. Some clones are lacking; in checked studies, under half of them reflect an unresolved V gene, and why the rest are absent is not known. V, J and clone size reflect that table, while D and trimming were determined from the DNA. The sample table lists about 180,000 clones, about 85% of them with a count of one. Clones ranked in the top ten supply 5.4% of the sample.

The germline V gene (reference sequence) yields LGHDT for CDR1 and YNNKEL for CDR2. Trimming removed 0 bases from V and 0 bases from J, leaving 8 bases between the germline ends. The CDR3 numbers 15 residues from cysteine through phenylalanine. The sequence is cut down to CDR3 DNA, 45 bases in frame from base 1. The chain couples TRBV3-1 (or the pseudogene TRBV3-2) to TRBJ1-1; the D gene assignment is ambiguous. Sequenced material: peripheral blood. This TCR came from a woman in her forties or fifties with COVID-19, enrolled during active disease. The base sequence is TGTGCCAGCAGCCAAGAGAGCCTGTTGAACACTGAAGCTTTCTTT. Translated, this is CASSQESLLNTEAFF.